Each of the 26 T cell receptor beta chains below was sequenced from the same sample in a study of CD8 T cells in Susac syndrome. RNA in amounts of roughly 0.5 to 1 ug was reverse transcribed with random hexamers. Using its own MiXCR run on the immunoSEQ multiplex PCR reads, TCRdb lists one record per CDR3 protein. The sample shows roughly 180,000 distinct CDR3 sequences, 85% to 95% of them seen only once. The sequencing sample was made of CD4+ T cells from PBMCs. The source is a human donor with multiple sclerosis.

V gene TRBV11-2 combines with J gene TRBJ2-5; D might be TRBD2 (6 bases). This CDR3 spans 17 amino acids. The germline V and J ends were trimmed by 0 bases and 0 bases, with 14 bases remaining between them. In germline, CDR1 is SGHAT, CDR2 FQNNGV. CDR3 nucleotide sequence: TGTGCCAGCAGCTTAGATGGAGGGACGTCTAACCAAGAGACCCAGTACTTC. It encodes CASSLDGGTSNQETQYF.

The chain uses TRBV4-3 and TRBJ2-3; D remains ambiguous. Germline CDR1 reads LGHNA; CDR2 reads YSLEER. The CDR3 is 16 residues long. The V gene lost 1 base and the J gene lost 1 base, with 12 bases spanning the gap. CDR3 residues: CASSQVVGSRTDTQYF. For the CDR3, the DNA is TGCGCCAGCAGCCAAGTCGTCGGCAGCCGCACAGATACGCAGTATTTT.

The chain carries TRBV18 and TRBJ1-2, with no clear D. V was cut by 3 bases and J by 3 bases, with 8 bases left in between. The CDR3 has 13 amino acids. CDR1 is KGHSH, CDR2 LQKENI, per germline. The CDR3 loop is CASSPAADYGYTF. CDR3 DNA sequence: TGTGCCAGCTCACCGGCGGCAGACTATGGCTACACCTTC.

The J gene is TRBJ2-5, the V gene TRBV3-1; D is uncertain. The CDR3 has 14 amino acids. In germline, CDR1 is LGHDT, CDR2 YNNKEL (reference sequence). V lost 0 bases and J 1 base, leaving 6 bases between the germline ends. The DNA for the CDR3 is TGTGCCAGCAGCCAAGAGAACGGCCAAGAGACCCAGTACTTC. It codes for CASSQENGQETQYF.

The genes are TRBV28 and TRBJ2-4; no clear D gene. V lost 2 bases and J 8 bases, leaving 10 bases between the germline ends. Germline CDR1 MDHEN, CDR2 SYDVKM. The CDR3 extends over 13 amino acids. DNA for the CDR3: TGTGCCAGCAGTTTAGAAGGTTCCGACATTCAGTACTTC. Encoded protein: CASSLEGSDIQYF.

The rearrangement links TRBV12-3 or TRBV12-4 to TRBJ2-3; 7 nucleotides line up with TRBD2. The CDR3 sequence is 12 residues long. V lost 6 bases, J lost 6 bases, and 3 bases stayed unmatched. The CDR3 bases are TGTGCCAGCAGGCTCGGGGGGGATACGCAGTATTTT. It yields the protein CASRLGGDTQYF.

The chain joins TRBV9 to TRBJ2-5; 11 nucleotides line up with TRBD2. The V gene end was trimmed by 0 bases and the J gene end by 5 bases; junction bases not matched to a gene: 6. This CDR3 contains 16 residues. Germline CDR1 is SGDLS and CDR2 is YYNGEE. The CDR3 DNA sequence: TGTGCCAGCAGCGTAGATCGACTAGCGGGACGGGAGACCCAGTACTTC. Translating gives CASSVDRLAGRETQYF.

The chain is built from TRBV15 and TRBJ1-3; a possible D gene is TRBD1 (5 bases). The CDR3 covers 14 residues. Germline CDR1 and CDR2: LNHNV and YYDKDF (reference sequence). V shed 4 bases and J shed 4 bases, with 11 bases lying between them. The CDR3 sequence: CATSTGLRGNTIYF. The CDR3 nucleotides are TGTGCCACCAGCACGGGACTGAGAGGAAACACCATATATTTT. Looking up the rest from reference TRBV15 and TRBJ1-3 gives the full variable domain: DAMVIQNPRYQVTQFGKPVTLSCSQTLNHNVMYWYQQKSSQAPKLLFHYYDKDFNNEADTPDNFQSRRPNTSFCFLDIRSPGLGDTAMYLCATSTGLRGNTIYFGEGSWLTVV.

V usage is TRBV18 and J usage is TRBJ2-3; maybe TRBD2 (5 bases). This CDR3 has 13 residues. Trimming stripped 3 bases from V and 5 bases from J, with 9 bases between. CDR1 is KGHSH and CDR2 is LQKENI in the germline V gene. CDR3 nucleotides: TGTGCCAGCTCACCCGGGGATGAAGATACGCAGTATTTT. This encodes CASSPGDEDTQYF.

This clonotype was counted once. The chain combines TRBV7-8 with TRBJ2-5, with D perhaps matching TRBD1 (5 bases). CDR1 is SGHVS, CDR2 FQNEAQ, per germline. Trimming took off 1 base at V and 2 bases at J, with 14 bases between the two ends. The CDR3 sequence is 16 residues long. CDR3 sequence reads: CASSLVDLAGQETQYF. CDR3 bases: TGTGCCAGCAGCTTAGTAGACTTAGCAGGGCAAGAGACCCAGTACTTC.

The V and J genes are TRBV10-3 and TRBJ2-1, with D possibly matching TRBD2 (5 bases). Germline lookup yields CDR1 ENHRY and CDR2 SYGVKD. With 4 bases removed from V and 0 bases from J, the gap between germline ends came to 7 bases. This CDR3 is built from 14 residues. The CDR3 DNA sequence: TGTGCCATCAGTGGACGGGACTCCTACAATGAGCAGTTCTTC. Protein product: CAISGRDSYNEQFF.

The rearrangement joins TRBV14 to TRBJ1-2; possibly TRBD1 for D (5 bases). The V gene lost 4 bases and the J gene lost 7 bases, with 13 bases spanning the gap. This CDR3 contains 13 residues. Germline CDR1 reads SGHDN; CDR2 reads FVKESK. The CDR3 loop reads CASSRLQGPGYTF. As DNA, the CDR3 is TGTGCCAGCAGCCGCCTTCAGGGTCCTGGCTACACCTTC.

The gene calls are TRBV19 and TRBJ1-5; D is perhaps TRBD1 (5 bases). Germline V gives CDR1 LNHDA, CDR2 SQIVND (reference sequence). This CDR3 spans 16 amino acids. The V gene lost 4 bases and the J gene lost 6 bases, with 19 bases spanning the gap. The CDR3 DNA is TGTGCCAGTAGTACCCTCCGCAGGGCCGCGCGTCAGCCCCAGCATTTT. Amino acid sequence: CASSTLRRAARQPQHF.

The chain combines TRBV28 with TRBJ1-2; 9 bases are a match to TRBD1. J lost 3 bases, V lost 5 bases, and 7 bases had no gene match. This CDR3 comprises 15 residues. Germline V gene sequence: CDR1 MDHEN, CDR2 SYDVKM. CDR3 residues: CASSPLGQGDYGYTF. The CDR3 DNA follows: TGTGCCAGCAGTCCCCTGGGACAGGGAGACTATGGCTACACCTTC.

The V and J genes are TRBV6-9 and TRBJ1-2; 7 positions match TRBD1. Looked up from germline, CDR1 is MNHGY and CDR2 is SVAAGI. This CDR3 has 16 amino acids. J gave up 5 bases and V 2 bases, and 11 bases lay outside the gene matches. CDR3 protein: CASSYTYQETGYGYTF. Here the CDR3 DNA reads TGTGCCAGCAGTTATACCTACCAGGAGACAGGGTATGGCTACACCTTC.

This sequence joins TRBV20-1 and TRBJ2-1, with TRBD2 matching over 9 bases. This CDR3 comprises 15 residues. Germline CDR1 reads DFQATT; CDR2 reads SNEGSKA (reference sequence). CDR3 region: CSVLGGGGSYNEQFF. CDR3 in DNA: TGCAGCGTCCTTGGCGGGGGGGGCTCCTACAATGAGCAGTTCTTC.

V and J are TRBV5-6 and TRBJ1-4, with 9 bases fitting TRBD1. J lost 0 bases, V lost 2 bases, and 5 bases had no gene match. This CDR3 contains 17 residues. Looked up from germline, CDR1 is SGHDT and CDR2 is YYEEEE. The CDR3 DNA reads TGTGCCAGCAGCTTCGACAGGGGGACGGCAACTAATGAAAAACTGTTTTTT. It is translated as CASSFDRGTATNEKLFF.

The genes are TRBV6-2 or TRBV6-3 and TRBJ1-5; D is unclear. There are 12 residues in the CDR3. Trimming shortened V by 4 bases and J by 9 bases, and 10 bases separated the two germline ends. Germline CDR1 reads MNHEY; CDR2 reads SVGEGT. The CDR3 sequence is CASSLLPRPQHF. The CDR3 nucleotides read TGTGCCAGCAGTTTACTTCCGCGGCCCCAGCATTTT.

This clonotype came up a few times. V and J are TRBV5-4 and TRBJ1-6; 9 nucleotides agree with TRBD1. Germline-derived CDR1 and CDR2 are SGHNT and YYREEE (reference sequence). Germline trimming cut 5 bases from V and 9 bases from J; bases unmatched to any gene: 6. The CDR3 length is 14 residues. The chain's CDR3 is CASSLRQGGSPLHF. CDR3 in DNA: TGTGCCAGCAGTTTACGACAGGGGGGTTCACCCCTCCACTTT.

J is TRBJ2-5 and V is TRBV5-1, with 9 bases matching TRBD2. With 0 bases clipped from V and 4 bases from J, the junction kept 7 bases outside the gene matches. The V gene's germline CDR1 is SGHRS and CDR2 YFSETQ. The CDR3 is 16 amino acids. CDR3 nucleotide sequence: TGCGCCAGCAGCTTGGCCTTAGCTAGCGGGGCAGAGACCCAGTACTTC. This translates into CASSLALASGAETQYF.

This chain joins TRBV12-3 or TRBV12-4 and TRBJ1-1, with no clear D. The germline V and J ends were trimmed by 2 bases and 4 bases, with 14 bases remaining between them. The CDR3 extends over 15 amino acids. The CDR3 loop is CASSLRQAPGTEAFF. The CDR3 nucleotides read TGTGCCAGCAGTTTAAGGCAGGCCCCAGGCACTGAAGCTTTCTTT.

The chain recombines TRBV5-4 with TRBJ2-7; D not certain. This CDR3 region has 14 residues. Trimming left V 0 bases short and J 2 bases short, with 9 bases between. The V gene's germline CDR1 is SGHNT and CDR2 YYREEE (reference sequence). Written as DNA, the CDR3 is TGTGCCAGCAGCTTGGGCGGCGTCACCTACGAGCAGTACTTC. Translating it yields CASSLGGVTYEQYF.

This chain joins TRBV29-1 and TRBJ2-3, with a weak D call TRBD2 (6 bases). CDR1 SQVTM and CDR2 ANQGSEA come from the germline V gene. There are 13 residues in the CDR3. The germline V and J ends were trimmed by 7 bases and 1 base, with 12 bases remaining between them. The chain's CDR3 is CSGGAWGTDTQYF. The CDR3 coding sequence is TGCAGCGGCGGGGCCTGGGGCACAGATACGCAGTATTTT.

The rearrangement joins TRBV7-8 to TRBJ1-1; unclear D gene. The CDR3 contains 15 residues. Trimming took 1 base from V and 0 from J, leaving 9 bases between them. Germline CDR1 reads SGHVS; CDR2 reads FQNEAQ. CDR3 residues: CASSLGAFVNTEAFF. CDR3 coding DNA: TGTGCCAGCAGCTTAGGGGCCTTTGTGAACACTGAAGCTTTCTTT.

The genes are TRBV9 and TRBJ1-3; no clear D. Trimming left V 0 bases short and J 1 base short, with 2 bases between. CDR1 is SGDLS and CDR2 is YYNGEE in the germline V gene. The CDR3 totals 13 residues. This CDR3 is CASSVASGNTIYF. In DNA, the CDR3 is TGTGCCAGCAGCGTAGCTTCTGGAAACACCATATATTTT.

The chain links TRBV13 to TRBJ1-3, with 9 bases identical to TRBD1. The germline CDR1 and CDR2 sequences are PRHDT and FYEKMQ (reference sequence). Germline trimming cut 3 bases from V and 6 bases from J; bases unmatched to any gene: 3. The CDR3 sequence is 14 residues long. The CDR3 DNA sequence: TGTGCCAGCAGCTTGGGACAGGGAAAAAACACCATATATTTT. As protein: CASSLGQGKNTIYF.